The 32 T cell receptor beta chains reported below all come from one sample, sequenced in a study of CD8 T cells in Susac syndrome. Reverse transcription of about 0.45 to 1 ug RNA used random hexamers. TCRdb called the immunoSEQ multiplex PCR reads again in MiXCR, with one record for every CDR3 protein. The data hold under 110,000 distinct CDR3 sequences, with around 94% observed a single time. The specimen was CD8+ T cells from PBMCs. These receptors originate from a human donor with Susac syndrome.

This CDR3 is CASSPDRSTEAFF. DNA for the CDR3: TGTGCCAGCAGTCCCGACAGGTCCACTGAAGCTTTCTTT. V usage is TRBV7-3 and J usage is TRBJ1-1; perhaps TRBD1 as D (6 bases). V lost 6 bases and J 4 bases, leaving 12 bases between the germline ends. CDR1 is SGHTA, CDR2 FQGTGA, per germline. The CDR3 consists of 13 residues.

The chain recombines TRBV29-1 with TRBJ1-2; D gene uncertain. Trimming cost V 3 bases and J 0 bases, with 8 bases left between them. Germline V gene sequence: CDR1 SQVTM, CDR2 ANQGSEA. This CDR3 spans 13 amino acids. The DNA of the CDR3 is TGCAGCGTTGACCCAGGAGCTAACTATGGCTACACCTTC. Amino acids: CSVDPGANYGYTF. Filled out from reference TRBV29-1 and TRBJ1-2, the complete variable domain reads SAVISQKPSRDICQRGTSLTIQCQVDSQVTMMFWYRQQPGQSLTLIATANQGSEATYESGFVIDKFPISRPNLTFSTLTVSNMSPEDSSIYLCSVDPGANYGYTFGSGTRLTVV.

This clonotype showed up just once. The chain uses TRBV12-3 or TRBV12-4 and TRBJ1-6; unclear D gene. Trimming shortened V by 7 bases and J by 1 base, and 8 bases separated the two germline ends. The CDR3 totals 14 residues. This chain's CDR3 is CASKVKSYNSPLHF. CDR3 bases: TGTGCCAGCAAGGTGAAGTCCTATAATTCACCCCTCCACTTT.

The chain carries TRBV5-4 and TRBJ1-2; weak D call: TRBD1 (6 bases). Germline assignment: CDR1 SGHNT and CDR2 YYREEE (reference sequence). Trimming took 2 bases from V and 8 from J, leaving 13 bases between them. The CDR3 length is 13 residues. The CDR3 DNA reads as TGTGCCAGCAGCTTCGGGGGCCTAAAGGGCTACACCTTC. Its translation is CASSFGGLKGYTF. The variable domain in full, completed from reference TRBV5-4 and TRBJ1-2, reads ETGVTQSPTHLIKTRGQQVTLRCSSQSGHNTVSWYQQALGQGPQFIFQYYREEENGRGNFPPRFSGLQFPNYSSELNVNALELDDSALYLCASSFGGLKGYTFGSGTRLTVV.

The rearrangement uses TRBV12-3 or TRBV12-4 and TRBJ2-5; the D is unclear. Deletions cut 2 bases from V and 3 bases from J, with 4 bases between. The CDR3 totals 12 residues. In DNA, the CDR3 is TGTGCCAGCAGTTTATCGGAAGAGACCCAGTACTTC. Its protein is CASSLSEETQYF.

The CDR3 DNA reads as TGTGCCAGCAGGAGATACACTGAAGCTTTCTTT. Encoded protein: CASRRYTEAFF. The chain links TRBV25-1 to TRBJ1-1; D remains ambiguous. This CDR3 comprises 11 residues. Looked up from germline, CDR1 is MGHDK and CDR2 is SYGVNS. V lost 6 bases, J lost 3 bases, and 5 bases lay in between.

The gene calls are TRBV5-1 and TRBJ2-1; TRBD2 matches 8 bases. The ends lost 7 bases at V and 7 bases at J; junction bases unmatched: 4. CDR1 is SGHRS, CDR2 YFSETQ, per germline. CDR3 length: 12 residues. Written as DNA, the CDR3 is TGCGCCAGCCGGGAGGGAAGGAATGAGCAGTTCTTC. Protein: CASREGRNEQFF.

In nucleotides, the CDR3 is TGCGCCAGCAGTCAATCAGGGGAAACCCGAACCCTCTCTGGGGCCAACGTCCTGACTTTC. Its protein product is CASSQSGETRTLSGANVLTF. The chain recombines TRBV23-1 with TRBJ2-6; possible D gene TRBD1, 5 bases. TRBV23-1 is an ORF for which the function is uncertain. The CDR3 is 20 amino acids. V lost 0 bases, J lost 0 bases, and 18 bases lay in between.

Written as DNA, the CDR3 is TGTGCCAGCAGCGCAGGGTCGGGTCAGCCCCAGCATTTT. Its translation is CASSAGSGQPQHF. J is TRBJ1-5 and V is TRBV6-4, with D possibly matching TRBD1 (5 bases). V gave up 6 bases and J gave up 6 bases, with 12 bases separating them. Germline CDR1 MRHNA, CDR2 SNTAGT. This CDR3 has 13 residues.

The CDR3 coding sequence is TGTGCCAGCAGCTTTCGGGGCGCGGACTATGGCTACACCTTC. Translated: CASSFRGADYGYTF. The rearrangement links TRBV13 to TRBJ1-2; D is possibly TRBD1 (5 bases). V lost 3 bases, J lost 3 bases, and 11 bases lay in between. This CDR3 is built from 14 residues. Germline V CDR1 and CDR2: PRHDT, FYEKMQ (reference sequence).

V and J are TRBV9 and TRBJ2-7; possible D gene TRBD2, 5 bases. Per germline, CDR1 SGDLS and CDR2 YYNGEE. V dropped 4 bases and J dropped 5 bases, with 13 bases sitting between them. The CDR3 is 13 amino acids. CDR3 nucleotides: TGTGCCAGCAGCATCTCCGGGAAGAACGAGCAGTACTTC. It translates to CASSISGKNEQYF. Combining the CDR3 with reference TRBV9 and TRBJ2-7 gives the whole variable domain DSGVTQTPKHLITATGQRVTLRCSPRSGDLSVYWYQQSLDQGLQFLIQYYNGEERAKGNILERFSAQQFPDLHSELNLSSLELGDSALYFCASSISGKNEQYFGPGTRLTVT.

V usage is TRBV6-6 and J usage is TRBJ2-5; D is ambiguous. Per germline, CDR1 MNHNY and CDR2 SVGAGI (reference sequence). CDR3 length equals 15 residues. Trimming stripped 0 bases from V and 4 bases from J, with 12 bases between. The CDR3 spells CASSYSAPRGETQYF. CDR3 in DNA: TGTGCCAGCAGTTACTCAGCCCCTCGCGGAGAGACCCAGTACTTC.

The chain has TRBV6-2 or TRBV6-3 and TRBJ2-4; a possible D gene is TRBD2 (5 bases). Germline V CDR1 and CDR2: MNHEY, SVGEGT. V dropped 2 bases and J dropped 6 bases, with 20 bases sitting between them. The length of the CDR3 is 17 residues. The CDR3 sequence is CASSYRRIHTPVNIQYF. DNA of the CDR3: TGTGCCAGCAGTTACCGGAGGATCCATACCCCCGTAAACATTCAGTACTTC.

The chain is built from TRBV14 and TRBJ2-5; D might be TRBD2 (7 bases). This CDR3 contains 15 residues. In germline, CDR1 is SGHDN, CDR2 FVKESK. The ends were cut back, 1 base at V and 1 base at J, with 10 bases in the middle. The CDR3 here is CASSQVRGAQETQYF. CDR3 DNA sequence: TGTGCCAGCAGCCAAGTTCGGGGGGCCCAAGAGACCCAGTACTTC.

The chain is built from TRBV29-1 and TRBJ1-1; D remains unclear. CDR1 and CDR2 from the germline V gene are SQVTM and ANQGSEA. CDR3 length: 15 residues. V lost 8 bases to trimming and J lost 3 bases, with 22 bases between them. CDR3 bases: TGCAGCTCCTGGGGTCCCCCCCCTCTTGACACTGAAGCTTTCTTT. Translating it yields CSSWGPPPLDTEAFF.

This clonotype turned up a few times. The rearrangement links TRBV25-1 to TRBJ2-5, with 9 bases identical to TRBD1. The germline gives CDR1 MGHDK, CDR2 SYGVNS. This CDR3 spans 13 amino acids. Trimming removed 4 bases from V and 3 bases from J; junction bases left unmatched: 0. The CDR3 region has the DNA TGTGCCAGCAGTGGACAGGGGGAAGAGACCCAGTACTTC. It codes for CASSGQGEETQYF.

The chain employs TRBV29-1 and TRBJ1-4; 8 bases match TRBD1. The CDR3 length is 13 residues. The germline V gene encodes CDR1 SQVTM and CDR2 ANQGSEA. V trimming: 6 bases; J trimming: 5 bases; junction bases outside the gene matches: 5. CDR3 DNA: TGCAGCGTGGCGACAGGGGAGAATGAAAAACTGTTTTTT. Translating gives CSVATGENEKLFF.

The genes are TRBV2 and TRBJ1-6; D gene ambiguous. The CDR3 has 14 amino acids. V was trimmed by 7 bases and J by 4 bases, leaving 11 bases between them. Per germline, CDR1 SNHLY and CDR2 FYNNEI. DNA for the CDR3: TGTGCCAGCACGGATTCCCGTTATAATTCACCCCTCCACTTT. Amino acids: CASTDSRYNSPLHF.

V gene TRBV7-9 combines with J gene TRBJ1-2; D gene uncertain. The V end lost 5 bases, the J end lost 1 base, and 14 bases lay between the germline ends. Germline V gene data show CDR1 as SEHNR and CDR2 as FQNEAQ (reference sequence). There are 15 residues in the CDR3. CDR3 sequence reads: CASSNDGLSNYGYTF. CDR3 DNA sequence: TGTGCCAGCAGCAACGATGGACTGAGTAACTATGGCTACACCTTC.

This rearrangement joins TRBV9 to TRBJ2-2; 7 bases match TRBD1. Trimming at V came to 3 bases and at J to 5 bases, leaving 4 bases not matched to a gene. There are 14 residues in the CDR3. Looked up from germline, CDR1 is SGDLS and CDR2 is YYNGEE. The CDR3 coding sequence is TGTGCCAGCAGCGACGGACAGGAAACCGGGGAGCTGTTTTTT. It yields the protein CASSDGQETGELFF.

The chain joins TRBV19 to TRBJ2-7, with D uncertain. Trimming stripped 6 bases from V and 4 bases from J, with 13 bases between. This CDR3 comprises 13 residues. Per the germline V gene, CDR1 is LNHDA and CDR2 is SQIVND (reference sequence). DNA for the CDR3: TGTGCCAGTAGCCGGAGTCTGCTTTACGAGCAGTACTTC. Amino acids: CASSRSLLYEQYF.

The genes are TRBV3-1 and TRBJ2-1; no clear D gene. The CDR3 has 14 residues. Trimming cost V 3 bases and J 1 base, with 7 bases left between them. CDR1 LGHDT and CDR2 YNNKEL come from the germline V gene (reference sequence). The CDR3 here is CASSHQVSYNEQFF. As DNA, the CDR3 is TGTGCCAGCAGCCACCAAGTATCCTACAATGAGCAGTTCTTC.

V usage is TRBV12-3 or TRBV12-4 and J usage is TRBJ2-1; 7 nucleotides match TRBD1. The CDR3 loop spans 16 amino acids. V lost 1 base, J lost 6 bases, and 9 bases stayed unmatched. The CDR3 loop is CASSLVAGGLGNEQFF. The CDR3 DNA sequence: TGTGCCAGCAGTTTAGTCGCAGGGGGTCTGGGCAATGAGCAGTTCTTC.

The CDR3 DNA reads as TGTGCCAGCAGCTTGGGCCTTGGCTACACCTTC. Its protein product is CASSLGLGYTF. This chain joins TRBV5-4 and TRBJ1-2; D is unclear. CDR1 is SGHNT and CDR2 is YYREEE in the germline V gene (reference sequence). This CDR3 has 11 residues. V dropped 0 bases and J dropped 7 bases, with 4 bases sitting between them.

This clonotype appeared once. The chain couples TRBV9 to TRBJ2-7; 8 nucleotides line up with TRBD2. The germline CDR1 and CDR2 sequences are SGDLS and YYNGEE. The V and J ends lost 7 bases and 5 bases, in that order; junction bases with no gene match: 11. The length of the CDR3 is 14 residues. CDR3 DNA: TGTGCCAGCTGCCCGGGACTAGTGTGTAACGAGCAGTACTTC. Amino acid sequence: CASCPGLVCNEQYF.

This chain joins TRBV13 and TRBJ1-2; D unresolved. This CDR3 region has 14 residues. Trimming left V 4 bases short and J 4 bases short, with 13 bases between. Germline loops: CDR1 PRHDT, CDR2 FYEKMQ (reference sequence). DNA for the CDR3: TGTGCCAGCAGCTACGCCGACGGTTTCTATGGCTACACCTTC. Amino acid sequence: CASSYADGFYGYTF. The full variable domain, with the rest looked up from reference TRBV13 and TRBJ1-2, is AAGVIQSPRHLIKEKRETATLKCYPIPRHDTVYWYQQGPGQDPQFLISFYEKMQSDKGSIPDRFSAQQFSDYHSELNMSSLELGDSALYFCASSYADGFYGYTFGSGTRLTVV.

As DNA, the CDR3 is TGTGCCAGTAGTACGAGACAGGGGGCGAATCAGCCCCAGCATTTT. This sequence encodes CASSTRQGANQPQHF. The J gene is TRBJ1-5, the V gene TRBV19; TRBD1 matches 10 bases. V lost 4 bases to trimming and J lost 4 bases; unmatched junction nucleotides: 4. This CDR3 has 15 residues. Looked up from germline, CDR1 is LNHDA and CDR2 is SQIVND (reference sequence).

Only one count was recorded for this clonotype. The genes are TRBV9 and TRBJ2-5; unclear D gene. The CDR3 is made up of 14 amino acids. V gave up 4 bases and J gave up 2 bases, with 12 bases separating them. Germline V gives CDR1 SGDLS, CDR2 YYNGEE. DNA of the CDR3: TGTGCCAGCAGCCCCCCGGAGTCTCAAGAGACCCAGTACTTC. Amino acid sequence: CASSPPESQETQYF.

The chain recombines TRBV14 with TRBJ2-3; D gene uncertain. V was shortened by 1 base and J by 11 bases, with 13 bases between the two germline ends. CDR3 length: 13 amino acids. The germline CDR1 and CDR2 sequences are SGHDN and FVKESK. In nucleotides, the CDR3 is TGTGCCAGCAGCCAAGTATCTAGGGAAGGGCAGTATTTT. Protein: CASSQVSREGQYF.

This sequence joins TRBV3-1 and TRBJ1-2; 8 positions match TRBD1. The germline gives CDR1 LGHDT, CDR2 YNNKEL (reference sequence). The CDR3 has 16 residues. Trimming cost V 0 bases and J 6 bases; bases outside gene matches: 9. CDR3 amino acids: CASSQDPRTGRDGYTF. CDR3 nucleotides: TGTGCCAGCAGCCAAGACCCCCGGACAGGGAGAGATGGCTACACCTTC.

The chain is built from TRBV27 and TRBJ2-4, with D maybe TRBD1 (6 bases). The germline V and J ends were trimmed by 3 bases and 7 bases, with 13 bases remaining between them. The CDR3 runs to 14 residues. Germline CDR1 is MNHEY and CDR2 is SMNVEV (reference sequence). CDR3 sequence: CASSLGQGRNIQYF. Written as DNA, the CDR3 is TGTGCCAGCAGTTTGGGGCAGGGGCGGAACATTCAGTACTTC.

CDR3: CASSRLGLAGDNEQFF. CDR3 nucleotides: TGTGCCAGCAGCCGCTTGGGACTAGCGGGGGACAATGAGCAGTTCTTC. V is TRBV5-8 and J is TRBJ2-1; 14 bases map to TRBD2. V gave up 4 bases and J gave up 5 bases; unmatched junction bases: 5. The CDR3 length is 16 residues. CDR1 is SGHTS and CDR2 is YDEGEE in the germline V gene.